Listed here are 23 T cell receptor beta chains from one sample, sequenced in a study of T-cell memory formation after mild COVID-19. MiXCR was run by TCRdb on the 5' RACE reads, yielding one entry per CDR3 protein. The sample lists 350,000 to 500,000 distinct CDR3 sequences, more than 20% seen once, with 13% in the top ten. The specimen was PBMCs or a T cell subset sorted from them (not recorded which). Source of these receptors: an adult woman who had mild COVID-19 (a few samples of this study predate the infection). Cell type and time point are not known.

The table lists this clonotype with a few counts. CDR3 in amino acids: CAISEDQDRDVPQPQHF. Here the CDR3 DNA reads TGTGCCATCAGTGAGGATCAAGACAGGGACGTTCCTCAGCCCCAGCATTTT. The chain links TRBV10-3 to TRBJ1-5; 7 nucleotides align to TRBD1. The CDR3 loop spans 17 amino acids. The ends lost 2 bases at V and 6 bases at J; junction bases unmatched: 13. Germline V gives CDR1 ENHRY, CDR2 SYGVKD.

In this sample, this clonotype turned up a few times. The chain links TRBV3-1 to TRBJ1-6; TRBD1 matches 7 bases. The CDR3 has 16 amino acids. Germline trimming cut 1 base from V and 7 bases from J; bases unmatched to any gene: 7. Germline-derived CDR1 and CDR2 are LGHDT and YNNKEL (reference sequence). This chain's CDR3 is CASSQVIGQANSPLHF. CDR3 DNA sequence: TGTGCCAGCAGCCAAGTGATCGGACAGGCGAATTCACCCCTCCACTTT.

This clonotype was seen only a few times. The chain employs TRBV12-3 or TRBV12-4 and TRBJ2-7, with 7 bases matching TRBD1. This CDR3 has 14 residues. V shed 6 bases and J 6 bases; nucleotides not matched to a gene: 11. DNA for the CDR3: TGTGCCAGCAGACTGACCCAGGGGGTTGGCGAGCAGTACTTC. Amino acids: CASRLTQGVGEQYF.

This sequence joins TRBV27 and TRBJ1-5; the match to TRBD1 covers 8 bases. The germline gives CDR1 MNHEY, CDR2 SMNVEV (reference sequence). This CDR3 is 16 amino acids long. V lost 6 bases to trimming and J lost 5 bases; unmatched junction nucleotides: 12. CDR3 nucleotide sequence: TGTGCCAGCAGCCAAAAAGGGACAGGATGGTATCAGCCCCAGCATTTT. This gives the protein CASSQKGTGWYQPQHF.

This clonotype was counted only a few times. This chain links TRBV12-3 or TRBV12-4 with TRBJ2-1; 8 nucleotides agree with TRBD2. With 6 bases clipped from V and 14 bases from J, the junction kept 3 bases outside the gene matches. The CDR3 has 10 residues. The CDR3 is CASRGTREFF. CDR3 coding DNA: TGTGCCAGCAGGGGGACTAGGGAGTTCTTC.

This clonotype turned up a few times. The CDR3 region is CASSVGHPGETQYF. CDR3 sequence (DNA): TGTGCCAGCAGCGTCGGGCACCCCGGGGAGACCCAGTACTTC. This rearrangement joins TRBV9 to TRBJ2-5; D is unresolved. This CDR3 spans 14 amino acids. The V end was cut by 2 bases, the J end by 5 bases, with 13 bases between. Looked up from germline, CDR1 is SGDLS and CDR2 is YYNGEE. The variable domain in full, completed from reference TRBV9 and TRBJ2-5, reads DSGVTQTPKHLITATGQRVTLRCSPRSGDLSVYWYQQSLDQGLQFLIQYYNGEERAKGNILERFSAQQFPDLHSELNLSSLELGDSALYFCASSVGHPGETQYFGPGTRLLVL.

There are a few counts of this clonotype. The CDR3 loop reads CASRPDRIGSGANVLTF. CDR3 bases: TGTGCCAGCAGACCAGACAGGATTGGTAGTGGGGCCAACGTCCTGACTTTC. The chain recombines TRBV6-2 or TRBV6-3 with TRBJ2-6; a weak D match, TRBD1 (6 bases). Trimming removed 6 bases at V and 3 bases at J, with 18 bases between. CDR1 is MNHEY, CDR2 SVGEGT, per germline. The CDR3 has 17 amino acids.

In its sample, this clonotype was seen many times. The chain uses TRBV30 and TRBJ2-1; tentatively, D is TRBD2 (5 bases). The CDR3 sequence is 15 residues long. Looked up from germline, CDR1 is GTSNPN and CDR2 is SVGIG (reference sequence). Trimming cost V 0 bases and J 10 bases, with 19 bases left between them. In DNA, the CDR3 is TGTGCCTGGAGTGTACGTAGTCGGGGTCTATGGGAGCAGTTCTTC. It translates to CAWSVRSRGLWEQFF.

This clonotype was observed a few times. DNA of the CDR3: TGCGCCAGCAGCCAAGCCCTAAAGTCGGATACGCAGTATTTT. The encoded protein is CASSQALKSDTQYF. The chain carries TRBV5-1 and TRBJ2-3; D is uncertain. CDR3 length: 14 residues. Germline CDR1 reads SGHRS; CDR2 reads YFSETQ. Trimming cost V 4 bases and J 6 bases, with 15 bases left between them.

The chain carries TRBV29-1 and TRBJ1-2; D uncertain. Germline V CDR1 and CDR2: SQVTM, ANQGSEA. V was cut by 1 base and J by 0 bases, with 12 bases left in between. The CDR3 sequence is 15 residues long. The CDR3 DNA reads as TGCAGCGTTGAAGGACTTAAGACAACTAACTATGGCTACACCTTC. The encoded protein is CSVEGLKTTNYGYTF.

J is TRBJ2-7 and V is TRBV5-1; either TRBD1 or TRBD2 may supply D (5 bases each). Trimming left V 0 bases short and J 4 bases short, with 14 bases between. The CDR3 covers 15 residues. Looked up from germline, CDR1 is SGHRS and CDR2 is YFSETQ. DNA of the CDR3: TGCGCCAGCAGCTTGGAGTGGGGGAAACTATACGAGCAGTACTTC. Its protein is CASSLEWGKLYEQYF.

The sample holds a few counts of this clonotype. The CDR3 DNA follows: TGTGCCAGCAGCCGAACCGGGGCGGCAGATACGCAGTATTTT. Translation gives CASSRTGAADTQYF. The chain has TRBV7-3 and TRBJ2-3, with D perhaps given as TRBD1 or TRBD2 (5 bases each). With 5 bases removed from V and 4 bases from J, the gap between germline ends came to 13 bases. CDR3 length equals 14 residues. Germline V gene lookup returns CDR1 SGHTA and CDR2 FQGTGA.

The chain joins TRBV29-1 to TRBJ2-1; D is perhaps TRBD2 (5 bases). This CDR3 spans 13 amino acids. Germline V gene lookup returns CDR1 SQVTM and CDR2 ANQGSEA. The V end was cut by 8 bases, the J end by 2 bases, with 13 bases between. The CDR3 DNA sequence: TGCAGCATTACTAGACCCACCTACAATGAGCAGTTCTTC. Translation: CSITRPTYNEQFF.

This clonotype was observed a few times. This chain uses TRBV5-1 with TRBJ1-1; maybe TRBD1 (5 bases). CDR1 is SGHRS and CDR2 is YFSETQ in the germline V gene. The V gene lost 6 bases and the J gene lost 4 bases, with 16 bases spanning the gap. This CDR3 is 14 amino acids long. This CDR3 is CASTLTAGSTEAFF. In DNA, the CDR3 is TGCGCCAGCACCTTAACTGCAGGGTCCACTGAAGCTTTCTTT. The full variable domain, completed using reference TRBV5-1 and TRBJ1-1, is KAGVTQTPRYLIKTRGQQVTLSCSPISGHRSVSWYQQTPGQGLQFLFEYFSETQRNKGNFPGRFSGRQFSNSRSEMNVSTLELGDSALYLCASTLTAGSTEAFFGQGTRLTVV.

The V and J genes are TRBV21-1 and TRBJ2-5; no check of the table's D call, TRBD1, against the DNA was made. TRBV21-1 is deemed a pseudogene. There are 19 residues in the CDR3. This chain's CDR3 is CASSRARARAARGQETQYF. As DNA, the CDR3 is TGTGCCAGCAGCAGAGCCCGGGCCAGGGCGGCGCGGGGCCAAGAGACCCAGTACTTC.

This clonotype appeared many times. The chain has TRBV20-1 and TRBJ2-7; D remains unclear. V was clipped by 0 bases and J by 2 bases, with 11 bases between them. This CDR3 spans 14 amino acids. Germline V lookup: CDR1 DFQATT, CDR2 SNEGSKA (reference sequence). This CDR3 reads CSARDGRGTYEQYF. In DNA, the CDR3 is TGCAGTGCTAGAGATGGCCGTGGGACCTACGAGCAGTACTTC.

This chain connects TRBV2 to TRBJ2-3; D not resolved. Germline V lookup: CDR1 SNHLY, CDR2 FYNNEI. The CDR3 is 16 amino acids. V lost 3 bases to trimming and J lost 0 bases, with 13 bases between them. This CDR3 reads CASSDVGSTSTDTQYF. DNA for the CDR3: TGTGCCAGCAGTGATGTCGGCAGCACTAGCACAGATACGCAGTATTTT.

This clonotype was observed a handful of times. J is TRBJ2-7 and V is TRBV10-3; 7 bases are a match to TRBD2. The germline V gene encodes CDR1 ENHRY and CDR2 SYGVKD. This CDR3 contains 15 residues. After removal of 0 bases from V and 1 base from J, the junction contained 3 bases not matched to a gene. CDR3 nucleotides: TGTGCCATCAGTGAGTCGGAGCGGGGTTCCTACGAGCAGTACTTC. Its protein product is CAISESERGSYEQYF.

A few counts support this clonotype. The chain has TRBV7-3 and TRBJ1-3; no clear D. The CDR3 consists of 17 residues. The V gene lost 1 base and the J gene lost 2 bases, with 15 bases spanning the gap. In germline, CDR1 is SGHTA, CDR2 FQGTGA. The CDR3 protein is CASSLSGLLITGNTIYF. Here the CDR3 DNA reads TGTGCCAGCAGCTTAAGTGGGCTCTTGATAACTGGAAACACCATATATTTT. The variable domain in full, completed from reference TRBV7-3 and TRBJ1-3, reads GAGVSQTPSNKVTEKGKYVELRCDPISGHTALYWYRQSLGQGPEFLIYFQGTGAADDSGLPNDRFFAVRPEGSVSTLKIQRTERGDSAVYLCASSLSGLLITGNTIYFGEGSWLTVV.

As DNA, the CDR3 is TGTGCCAGCAGCCAAGTGGGCTTAAAAAACATTCAGTACTTC. This sequence encodes CASSQVGLKNIQYF. This chain joins TRBV3-1 and TRBJ2-4, with unresolved D. The V end lost 1 base, the J end lost 4 bases, and 8 bases lay between the germline ends. CDR3 length equals 14 residues. Germline V gene data show CDR1 as LGHDT and CDR2 as YNNKEL (reference sequence).

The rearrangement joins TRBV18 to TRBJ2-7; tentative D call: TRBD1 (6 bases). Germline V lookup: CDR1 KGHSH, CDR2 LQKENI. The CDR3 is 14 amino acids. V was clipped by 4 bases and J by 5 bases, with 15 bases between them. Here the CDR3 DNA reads TGTGCCAGCTCACGTGAACAGGGATTCGACGAGCAGTACTTC. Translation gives CASSREQGFDEQYF. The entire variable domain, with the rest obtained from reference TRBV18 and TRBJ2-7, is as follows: NAGVMQNPRHLVRRRGQEARLRCSPMKGHSHVYWYRQLPEEGLKFMVYLQKENIIDESGMPKERFSAEFPKEGPSILRIQQVVRGDSAAYFCASSREQGFDEQYFGPGTRLTVT.

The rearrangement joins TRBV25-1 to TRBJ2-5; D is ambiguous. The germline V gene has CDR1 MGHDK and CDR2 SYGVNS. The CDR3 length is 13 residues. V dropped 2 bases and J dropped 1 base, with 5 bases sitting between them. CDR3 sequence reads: CASSENTQETQYF. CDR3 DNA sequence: TGTGCCAGCAGTGAAAACACCCAAGAGACCCAGTACTTC.

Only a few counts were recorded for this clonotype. CDR3: CASSAREAGWKAFF. The CDR3, as DNA: TGTGCCAGCAGTGCCAGGGAGGCGGGTTGGAAAGCTTTCTTT. V usage is TRBV12-3 or TRBV12-4 and J usage is TRBJ1-1; TRBD1 might be the D (5 bases). The V end lost 5 bases, the J end lost 9 bases, and 19 bases lay between the germline ends. This CDR3 has 14 residues.